This TCR beta chain stems from a study of shared clonotypes between healthy human individuals. Overall study: The cohort had two women and three men, ages 18 to 49.

With 2 bases clipped from V and 0 bases from J, the junction kept 0 bases outside the gene matches. The CDR3 is 15 amino acids. CDR1 and CDR2 from the germline V gene are KGHSH and LQKENI. Regarding this clone: The target antigen is unknown. Other DNA sequences in this sample translate to the same CDR3.

Method: immunoSEQ multiplex PCR; TCRdb's copy keeps in-frame clones and lacks some. The data contain approximately 2,300,000 clones, 80% to 95% of them seen just once; the ten biggest clones take up around 0.35%. Findings and limits, study-wide: Relative to memory subsets, naive subsets generally showed larger estimated richness.

The specimen sequenced was naive CD4+ T cells from PBMCs. Stated subset: CD45RA+ positively selected. The rearrangement uses TRBV18 and TRBJ1-4; TRBD1 matches 7 bases. The receptor was derived from a man between 18 and 35 years old in good health. Some clones in this sample may be carry-over from other donors' samples. The DNA for the CDR3 is TGTGCCAGCTCACCAGGGACAGCAACTAATGAAAAACTGTTTTTT. This sequence encodes CASSPGTATNEKLFF.